This entry describes one T cell receptor beta chain. This record comes from a study of blood T cell repertoires in COVID-19. Study in general: Sources were T cells, B-cell-depleted T cells, or PBMCs; the material itself was cDNA or gDNA.

In the study's own analysis: Reference gene primers were amplified, and this amplification served to estimate nucleated cell counts. Assay used: immunoSEQ multiplex PCR; TCRdb lists only in-frame clones, some missing. That table is the source of V, J and clone size, and D and trimming were worked out from the DNA. The repertoire consists of over 200,000 clones, with about 84% occurring once and the leading ten covering under 10%. V lost 4 bases and J 7 bases, leaving 22 bases between the germline ends. Germline values: CDR1 KGHSH, CDR2 LQKENI. The length of the CDR3 is 16 residues. Recruited during active infection, patients (from Seattle) were subsequently followed longitudinally.

The clonotype originates from an elderly woman with COVID-19, enrolled during active disease. The genes are TRBV18 and TRBJ1-1; D is unclear. The sequencing input was peripheral blood. The CDR3 DNA sequence: TGTGCCAGCTCACATCAGAGACGGAGCCGAACGTATGAAGCTTTCTTT. It encodes CASSHQRRSRTYEAFF.